Listed below are T cell receptor beta chains from one sample, sequenced in a study of blood T cell repertoires in COVID-19. Clones were sequenced by immunoSEQ multiplex PCR, and TCRdb holds only the in-frame ones, with some missing. The table shows about 170,000 clones, with approximately 82% occurring only once. Sequenced material: PBMCs or T cells enriched from blood (not recorded which). Every receptor here comes from a woman aged 45 to 65 in a cohort exposed to, infected with or recovered from COVID-19 (not recorded which). The CDR3 runs from the conserved cysteine through the conserved F or W. A D gene is named only where the DNA matches it firmly.

TRBJ2-3	TRBV30	NA	CAWTRGATGLGDTQYF
TRBJ1-4	TRBV28	NA	CASSLGGGDEKLFF
TRBJ2-2	TRBV4-1	NA	CASSFRSGTQEVGELFF
TRBJ1-4	TRBV3-1/TRBV3-2	NA	CASSHTKERDNEKLFF
TRBJ1-2	TRBV12-3/TRBV12-4	NA	CASSSFYGYTF
TRBJ1-5	TRBV6-1	TRBD1	CASSEEGTGWAQPQHF
TRBJ1-2	TRBV19	NA	CASSLDTGTIGGYTF
TRBJ1-2	TRBV30	TRBD1	CAWSKGQLYGYTF
TRBJ1-1	TRBV19	NA	CASRGLTEAFF
TRBJ2-7	TRBV30	NA	CAWGREISYEQYF